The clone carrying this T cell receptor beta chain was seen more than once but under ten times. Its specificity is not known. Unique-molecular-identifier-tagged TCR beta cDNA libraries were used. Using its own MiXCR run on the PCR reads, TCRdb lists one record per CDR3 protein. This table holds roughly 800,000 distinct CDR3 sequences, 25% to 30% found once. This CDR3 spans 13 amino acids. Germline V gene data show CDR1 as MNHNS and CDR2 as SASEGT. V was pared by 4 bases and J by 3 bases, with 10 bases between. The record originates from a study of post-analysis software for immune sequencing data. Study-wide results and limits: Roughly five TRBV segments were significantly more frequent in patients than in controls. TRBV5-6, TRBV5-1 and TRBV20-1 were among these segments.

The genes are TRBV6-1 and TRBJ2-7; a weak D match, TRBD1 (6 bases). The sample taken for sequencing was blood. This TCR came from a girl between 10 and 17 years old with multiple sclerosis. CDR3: CASSVRGIYEQYF. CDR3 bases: TGTGCCAGCAGTGTTAGGGGGATCTACGAGCAGTACTTC.